The 26 T cell receptor beta chains below all came from one sample that was sequenced in a study of shared clonotypes between healthy human individuals. CD45RO-negative, CCR7-selected cells formed the naive CD8 fraction, which excluded terminally differentiated effector memory CD45RA+ cells. Profiling relied on immunoSEQ multiplex PCR, and the TCRdb table lists in-frame clones only, not all of them. The sample contains roughly 650,000 clones, about 95% of which appear only once. The sample comprised naive CD8+ T cells sorted from blood. Receptors were obtained from a woman aged 25 to 39 in good health.

V and J are TRBV4-1 and TRBJ1-1; D not resolved. CDR3 length equals 14 residues. The germline gives CDR1 MGHRA, CDR2 YSYEKL. Trimming cost V 4 bases and J 0 bases, with 9 bases left between them. The CDR3 protein is CASSLQQLNTEAFF. The DNA of the CDR3 is TGCGCCAGCAGCCTCCAGCAGTTGAACACTGAAGCTTTCTTT.

The chain carries TRBV9 and TRBJ2-3, with D possibly TRBD1 on 6 matching bases. CDR1 is SGDLS and CDR2 is YYNGEE in the germline V gene. V lost 2 bases and J lost 4, with 17 bases in between. This CDR3 spans 16 amino acids. Here the CDR3 DNA reads TGTGCCAGCAGCGTTGAGGGGGACGGTTTACCAGATACGCAGTATTTT. Residues: CASSVEGDGLPDTQYF.

The DNA for the CDR3 is TGTGCCAGCAGCTTGGGAGGGGGCGCGGTCGGCGAAAAACTGTTTTTT. Amino acid sequence: CASSLGGGAVGEKLFF. The chain uses TRBV5-6 and TRBJ1-4, with 7 bases identical to TRBD1. V lost 0 bases, J lost 8 bases, and 10 bases stayed unmatched. CDR3 length: 16 amino acids. The V gene's germline CDR1 is SGHDT and CDR2 YYEEEE.

The V and J genes are TRBV27 and TRBJ2-7; TRBD2 matches at 12 bases. V was clipped by 6 bases and J by 6 bases; unmatched bases: 6. CDR3 size: 14 residues. Germline V lookup: CDR1 MNHEY, CDR2 SMNVEV (reference sequence). The CDR3 region is CASSYTSGGPEQYF. In nucleotides, the CDR3 is TGTGCCAGCAGCTACACTAGCGGGGGGCCCGAGCAGTACTTC.

This sequence joins TRBV28 and TRBJ2-7, with D possibly being TRBD1 (6 bases). V was pared by 1 base and J by 2 bases, with 12 bases between. Looked up from germline, CDR1 is MDHEN and CDR2 is SYDVKM. This CDR3 comprises 15 residues. CDR3 residues: CASSLFRGSPYEQYF. CDR3 coding DNA: TGTGCCAGCAGTTTATTTAGGGGGTCGCCCTACGAGCAGTACTTC.

The rearrangement links TRBV7-9 to TRBJ2-7; D unclear. The CDR3 runs to 13 residues. V dropped 3 bases and J dropped 1 base, with 7 bases sitting between them. Germline assignment: CDR1 SEHNR and CDR2 FQNEAQ (reference sequence). CDR3 in amino acids: CASSFLGSYEQYF. The DNA for the CDR3 is TGTGCCAGCAGCTTCTTGGGGTCCTACGAGCAGTACTTC.

A note on this clone: A read error may account for a junction end that differs from germline. The V gene is TRBV29-1, the J gene TRBJ1-2, with 9 bases aligning to TRBD1. Germline CDR1 and CDR2: SQVTM and ANQGSEA. The CDR3 extends over 11 amino acids. In DNA form, the CDR3 reads TGCAGCGTTGAAGATCCGGGACAGGGAGTCTTC. As protein: CSVEDPGQGVF.

This chain uses TRBV28 with TRBJ2-3; TRBD2 aligns across 7 bases. The V gene end was trimmed by 6 bases and the J gene end by 5 bases; junction bases not matched to a gene: 5. The CDR3 length is 13 residues. CDR1 is MDHEN, CDR2 SYDVKM, per germline. The CDR3 nucleotides read TGTGCCAGCAGGGCGGGAGTTGGAGATACGCAGTATTTT. It codes for CASRAGVGDTQYF.

The chain recombines TRBV7-2 with TRBJ2-1; D is unresolved. CDR1 and CDR2 (germline): SGHTA, FQGNSA. The CDR3 contains 11 residues. V dropped 2 bases and J dropped 10 bases, with 6 bases sitting between them. The CDR3 here is CASSLFGEQFF. The CDR3 DNA is TGTGCCAGCAGCTTATTCGGCGAGCAGTTCTTC.

The chain links TRBV28 to TRBJ2-4, with 9 bases lining up with TRBD2. This CDR3 is 19 amino acids long. Per germline, CDR1 MDHEN and CDR2 SYDVKM. Unmatched junction bases numbered 14, after V lost 5 bases and J lost 0 bases. Written as DNA, the CDR3 is TGTGCCAGCAGTACCACCGGGACTAGCTGGACCCTAGCCAAAAACATTCAGTACTTC. Amino acid sequence: CASSTTGTSWTLAKNIQYF. The complete variable domain, with remaining parts taken from reference TRBV28 and TRBJ2-4, reads DVKVTQSSRYLVKRTGEKVFLECVQDMDHENMFWYRQDPGLGLRLIYFSYDVKMKEKGDIPEGYSVSREKKERFSLILESASTNQTSMYLCASSTTGTSWTLAKNIQYFGAGTRLSVL.

In the case of this clone: The junction departs from germline at one end; a sequencing error may be responsible. CDR3 coding DNA: TGTGCCAACAGCTCCAGTGGACAGACGTCTCAAGAGACCCAGTACTTC. Protein sequence: CANSSSGQTSQETQYF. The rearrangement links TRBV7-9 to TRBJ2-5, with D maybe TRBD1 (6 bases). This CDR3 has 16 residues. The V gene's germline CDR1 is SEHNR and CDR2 FQNEAQ (reference sequence).

Worth noting for this clone: Other nucleotide sequences in the sample specify the same CDR3. The rearrangement links TRBV5-6 to TRBJ1-3; D perhaps matches TRBD1 (5 bases). From germline, CDR1 is SGHDT and CDR2 YYEEEE. The CDR3 length is 13 residues. Trimming shortened V by 0 bases and J by 4 bases, and 5 bases separated the two germline ends. The CDR3 DNA sequence: TGTGCCAGCAGCTTGGACAGGGGAAACACCATATATTTT. It codes for CASSLDRGNTIYF.

The CDR3 DNA reads TGTGCCAGCAGTCGGGCGGCAGACCAAGAGACCCAGTACTTC. Its translation is CASSRAADQETQYF. The chain is built from TRBV27 and TRBJ2-5; D remains ambiguous. V was trimmed by 5 bases and J by 0 bases, leaving 10 bases between them. CDR1 MNHEY and CDR2 SMNVEV come from the germline V gene (reference sequence). This CDR3 comprises 14 residues.

The chain joins TRBV4-1 to TRBJ2-7, with D possibly TRBD1 on 6 matching bases. This CDR3 has 16 residues. CDR1 and CDR2 (germline): MGHRA, YSYEKL. The V gene lost 3 bases and the J gene lost 2 bases, with 17 bases spanning the gap. DNA of the CDR3: TGCGCCAGCAGCCAGGATACAGGGATCCTTCCCTACGAGCAGTACTTC. Its protein is CASSQDTGILPYEQYF.

The genes are TRBV19 and TRBJ2-3, with 7 bases matching TRBD2. J gave up 2 bases and V 3 bases, and 5 bases lay outside the gene matches. The germline V gene encodes CDR1 LNHDA and CDR2 SQIVND (reference sequence). The CDR3 is 15 residues long. The CDR3 protein is CASSIWGGNTDTQYF. The CDR3 DNA reads TGTGCCAGTAGTATTTGGGGGGGGAACACAGATACGCAGTATTTT.

The J gene is TRBJ2-3, the V gene TRBV4-1, with a weak D call TRBD1 (5 bases). V shed 3 bases and J shed 4 bases, with 17 bases lying between them. This CDR3 is 16 amino acids long. The germline CDR1 and CDR2 sequences are MGHRA and YSYEKL. The DNA for the CDR3 is TGCGCCAGCAGCCAGGAACCAGGGTTGGCAGCAGATACGCAGTATTTT. Translating gives CASSQEPGLAADTQYF.

J is TRBJ2-3 and V is TRBV4-2; no firm D call. Trimming took off 5 bases at V and 0 bases at J, with 9 bases between the two ends. The CDR3 spans 14 residues. CDR1 LGHNA and CDR2 YNFKEQ come from the germline V gene. The DNA of the CDR3 is TGTGCCAGCAGCTATGAGACTAGCACAGATACGCAGTATTTT. Translated, it gives CASSYETSTDTQYF.

The chain has TRBV27 and TRBJ2-2, with a tentative D call TRBD1 (5 bases). Germline assignment: CDR1 MNHEY and CDR2 SMNVEV (reference sequence). V gave up 9 bases and J gave up 6 bases, with 8 bases separating them. CDR3 size: 11 residues. The CDR3 region has the DNA TGTGCCAGTCAGGGCGCCGGGGAGCTGTTTTTT. This translates into CASQGAGELFF.

The chain has TRBV2 and TRBJ2-2; TRBD2 matches at 9 bases. The CDR3 covers 17 residues. V shed 7 bases and J 3 bases; nucleotides not matched to a gene: 12. The germline CDR1 and CDR2 sequences are SNHLY and FYNNEI. In nucleotides, the CDR3 is TGTGCCAGCACTCTACCTTGGGGCGGGAGGGACACCGGGGAGCTGTTTTTT. Translation gives CASTLPWGGRDTGELFF.

The chain joins TRBV5-6 to TRBJ2-1; TRBD1 matches 8 bases. CDR3 length: 15 residues. V shed 0 bases, J shed 3 bases, and the junction held 2 bases outside the gene matches. Germline loops: CDR1 SGHDT, CDR2 YYEEEE. CDR3 sequence reads: CASSLGGQGYNEQFF. CDR3 DNA: TGTGCCAGCAGCTTGGGCGGACAGGGCTACAATGAGCAGTTCTTC.

V is TRBV19 and J is TRBJ2-2, with D hard to call. With 5 bases removed from V and 4 bases from J, the gap between germline ends came to 20 bases. The CDR3 spans 17 residues. The germline CDR1 and CDR2 sequences are LNHDA and SQIVND (reference sequence). The CDR3 loop is CASSHGPLEASTGELFF. CDR3 bases: TGTGCCAGTAGTCACGGCCCGTTGGAAGCGAGCACCGGGGAGCTGTTTTTT.

The chain uses TRBV6-1 and TRBJ1-6; no reliable D call. Per germline, CDR1 MNHNS and CDR2 SASEGT. V lost 3 bases and J lost 9, with 18 bases in between. This CDR3 has 16 amino acids. In nucleotides, the CDR3 is TGTGCCAGCAGTGAGATTACTCCGATATTTATTTCACCCCTCCACTTT. This sequence encodes CASSEITPIFISPLHF.

This chain uses TRBV2 with TRBJ2-2, with 14 nucleotides matching TRBD2. The CDR3 spans 18 residues. The V gene's germline CDR1 is SNHLY and CDR2 FYNNEI. The V segment lost 5 bases and the J segment 4 bases; nucleotides outside the gene matches: 9. CDR3 nucleotide sequence: TGTGCCAGCAGTCTACGACTAGCGGGAGGGCCGGGCACCGGGGAGCTGTTTTTT. Translated, it gives CASSLRLAGGPGTGELFF.

The rearrangement joins TRBV7-9 to TRBJ2-5, with TRBD2 matching 10 bases. The J call is uncertain, as TRBJ2-7 better fits the DNA end. The germline CDR1 and CDR2 sequences are SEHNR and FQNEAQ (reference sequence). There are 14 residues in the CDR3. DNA of the CDR3: TGTGCCAGCAGCCCGGGACTAGCGTACTACGAGCAGTACTTC. Translated, it gives CASSPGLAYYEQYF.

Regarding this clone: At one end the junction does not follow the germline gene, possibly because of a read error. V usage is TRBV29-1 and J usage is TRBJ2-5; the D is unclear. Germline V CDR1 and CDR2: SQVTM, ANQGSEA. This CDR3 contains 13 residues. Written as DNA, the CDR3 is TGCAGCGCTGAACTTGCTAACCAAGAGACCCAGTACTTC. It yields the protein CSAELANQETQYF.

This clone has a handful of counts. The chain joins TRBV28 to TRBJ1-1, with 11 bases lining up with TRBD1. Trimming took 6 bases from V and 4 from J; bases not matched to a gene: 4. The CDR3 has 14 residues. Germline CDR1 reads MDHEN; CDR2 reads SYDVKM. CDR3 bases: TGTGCCAGCAGAGGACAGGGGGCGTTCACTGAAGCTTTCTTT. Translated, it gives CASRGQGAFTEAFF. The full variable domain, in which reference TRBV28 and TRBJ1-1 provide the parts outside the CDR3, is DVKVTQSSRYLVKRTGEKVFLECVQDMDHENMFWYRQDPGLGLRLIYFSYDVKMKEKGDIPEGYSVSREKKERFSLILESASTNQTSMYLCASRGQGAFTEAFFGQGTRLTVV.